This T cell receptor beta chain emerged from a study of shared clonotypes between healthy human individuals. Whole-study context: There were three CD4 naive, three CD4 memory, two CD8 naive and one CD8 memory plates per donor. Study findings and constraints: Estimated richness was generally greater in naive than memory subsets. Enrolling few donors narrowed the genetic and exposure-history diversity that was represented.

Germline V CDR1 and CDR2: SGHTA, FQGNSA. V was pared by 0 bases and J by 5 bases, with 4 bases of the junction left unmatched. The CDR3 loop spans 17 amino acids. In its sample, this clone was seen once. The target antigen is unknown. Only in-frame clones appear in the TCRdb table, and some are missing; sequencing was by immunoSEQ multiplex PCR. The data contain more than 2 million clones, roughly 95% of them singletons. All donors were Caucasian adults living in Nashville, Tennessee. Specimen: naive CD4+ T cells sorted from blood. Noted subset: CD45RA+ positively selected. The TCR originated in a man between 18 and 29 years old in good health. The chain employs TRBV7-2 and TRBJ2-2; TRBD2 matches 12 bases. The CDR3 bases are TGTGCCAGCAGCTTAGCTCTAGCGGGAGGGCGTACCGGGGAGCTGTTTTTT. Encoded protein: CASSLALAGGRTGELFF.